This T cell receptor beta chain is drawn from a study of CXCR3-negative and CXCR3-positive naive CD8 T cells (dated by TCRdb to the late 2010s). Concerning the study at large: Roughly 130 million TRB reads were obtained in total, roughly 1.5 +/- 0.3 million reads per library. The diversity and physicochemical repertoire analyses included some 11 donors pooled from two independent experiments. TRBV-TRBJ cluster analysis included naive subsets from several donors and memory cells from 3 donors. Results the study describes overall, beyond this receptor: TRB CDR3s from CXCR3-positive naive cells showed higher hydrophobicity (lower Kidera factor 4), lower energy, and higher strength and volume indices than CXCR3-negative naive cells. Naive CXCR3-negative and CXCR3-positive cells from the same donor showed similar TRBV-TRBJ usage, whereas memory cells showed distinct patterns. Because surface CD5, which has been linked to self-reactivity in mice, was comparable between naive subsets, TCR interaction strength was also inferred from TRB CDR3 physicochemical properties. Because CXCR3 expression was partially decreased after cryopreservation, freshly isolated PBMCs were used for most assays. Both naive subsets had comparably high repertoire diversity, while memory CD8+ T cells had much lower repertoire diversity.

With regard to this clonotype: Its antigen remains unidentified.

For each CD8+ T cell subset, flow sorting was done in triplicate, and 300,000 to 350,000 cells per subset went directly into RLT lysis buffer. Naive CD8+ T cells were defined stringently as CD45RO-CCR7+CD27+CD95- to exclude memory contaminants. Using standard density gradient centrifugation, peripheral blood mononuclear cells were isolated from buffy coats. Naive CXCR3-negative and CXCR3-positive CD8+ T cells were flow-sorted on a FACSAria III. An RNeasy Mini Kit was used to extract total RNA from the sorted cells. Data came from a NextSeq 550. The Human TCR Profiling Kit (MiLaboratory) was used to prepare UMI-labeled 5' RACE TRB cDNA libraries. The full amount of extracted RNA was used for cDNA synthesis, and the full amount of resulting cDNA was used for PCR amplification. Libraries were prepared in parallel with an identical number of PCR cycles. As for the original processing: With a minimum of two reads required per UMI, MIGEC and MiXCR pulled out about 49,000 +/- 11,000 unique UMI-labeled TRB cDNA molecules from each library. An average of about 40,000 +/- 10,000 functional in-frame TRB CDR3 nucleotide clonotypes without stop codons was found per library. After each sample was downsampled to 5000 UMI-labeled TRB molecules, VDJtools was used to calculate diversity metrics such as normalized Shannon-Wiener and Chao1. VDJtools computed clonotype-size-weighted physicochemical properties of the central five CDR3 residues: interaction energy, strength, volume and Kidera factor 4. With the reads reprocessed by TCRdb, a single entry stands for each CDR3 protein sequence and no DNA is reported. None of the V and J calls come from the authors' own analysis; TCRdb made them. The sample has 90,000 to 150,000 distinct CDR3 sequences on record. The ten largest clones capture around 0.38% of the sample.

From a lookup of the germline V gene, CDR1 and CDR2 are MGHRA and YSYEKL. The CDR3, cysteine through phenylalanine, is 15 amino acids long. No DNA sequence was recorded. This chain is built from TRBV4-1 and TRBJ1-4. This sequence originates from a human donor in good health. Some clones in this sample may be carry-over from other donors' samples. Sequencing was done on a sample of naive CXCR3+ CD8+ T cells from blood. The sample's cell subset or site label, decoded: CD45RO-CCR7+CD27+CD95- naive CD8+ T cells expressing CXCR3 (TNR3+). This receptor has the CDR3 CASSQGHREEEKLFF.